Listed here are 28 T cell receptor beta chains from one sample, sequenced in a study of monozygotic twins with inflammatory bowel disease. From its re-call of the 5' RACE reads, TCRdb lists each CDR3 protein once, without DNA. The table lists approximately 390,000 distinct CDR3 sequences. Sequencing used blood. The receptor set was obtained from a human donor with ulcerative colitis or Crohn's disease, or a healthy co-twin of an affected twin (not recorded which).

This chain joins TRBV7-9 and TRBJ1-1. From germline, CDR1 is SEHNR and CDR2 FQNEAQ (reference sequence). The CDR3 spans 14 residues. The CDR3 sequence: CATYTGGLDTEAFF.

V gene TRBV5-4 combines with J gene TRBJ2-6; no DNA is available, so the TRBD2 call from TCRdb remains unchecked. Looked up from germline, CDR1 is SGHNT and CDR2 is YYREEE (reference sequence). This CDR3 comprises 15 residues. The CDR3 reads CASTAGLAGANVLTF.

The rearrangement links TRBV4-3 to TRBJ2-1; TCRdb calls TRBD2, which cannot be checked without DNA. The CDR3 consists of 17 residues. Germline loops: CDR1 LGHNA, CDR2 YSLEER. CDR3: CASSQGGTSGRSNEQFF.

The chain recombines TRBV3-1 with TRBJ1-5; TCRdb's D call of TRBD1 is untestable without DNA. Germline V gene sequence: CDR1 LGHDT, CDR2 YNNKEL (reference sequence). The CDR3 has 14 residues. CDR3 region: CASSDGTANQPQHF.

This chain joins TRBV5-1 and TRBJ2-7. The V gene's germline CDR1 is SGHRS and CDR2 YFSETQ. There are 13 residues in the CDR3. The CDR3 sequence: CASSSGPTYEQYF. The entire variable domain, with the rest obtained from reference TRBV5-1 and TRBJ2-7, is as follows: KAGVTQTPRYLIKTRGQQVTLSCSPISGHRSVSWYQQTPGQGLQFLFEYFSETQRNKGNFPGRFSGRQFSNSRSEMNVSTLELGDSALYLCASSSGPTYEQYFGPGTRLTVT.

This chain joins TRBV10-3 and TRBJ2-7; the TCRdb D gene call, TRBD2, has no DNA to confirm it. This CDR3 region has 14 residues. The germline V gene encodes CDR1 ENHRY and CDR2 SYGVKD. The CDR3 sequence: CASGLAGDPAEQYF.

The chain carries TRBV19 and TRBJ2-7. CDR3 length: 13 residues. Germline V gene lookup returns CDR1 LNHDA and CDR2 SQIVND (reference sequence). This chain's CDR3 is CASSIERDNEQYF.

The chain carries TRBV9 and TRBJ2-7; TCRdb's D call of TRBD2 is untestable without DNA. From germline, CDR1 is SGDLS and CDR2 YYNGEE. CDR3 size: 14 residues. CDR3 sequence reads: CASSRTSGTYEQYF.

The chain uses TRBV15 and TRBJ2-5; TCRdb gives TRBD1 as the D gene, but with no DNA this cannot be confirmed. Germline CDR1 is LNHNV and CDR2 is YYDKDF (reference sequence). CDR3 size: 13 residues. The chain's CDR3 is CATSTGGMKTQYF.

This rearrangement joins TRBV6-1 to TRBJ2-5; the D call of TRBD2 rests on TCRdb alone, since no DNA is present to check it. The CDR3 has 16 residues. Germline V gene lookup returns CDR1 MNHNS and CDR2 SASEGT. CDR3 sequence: CASRDYLAGVRETQYF.

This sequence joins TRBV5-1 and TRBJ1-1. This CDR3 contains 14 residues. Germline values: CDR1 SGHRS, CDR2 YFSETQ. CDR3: CASSPGPLNTEAFF.

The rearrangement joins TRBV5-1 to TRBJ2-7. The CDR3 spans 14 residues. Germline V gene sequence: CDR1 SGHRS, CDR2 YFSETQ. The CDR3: CASSPYGRSYEQYF.

The CDR3 region is CASSFDRGRYEQYF. The genes are TRBV5-1 and TRBJ2-7; TCRdb outputs TRBD1, but without DNA this stays unchecked. Germline lookup yields CDR1 SGHRS and CDR2 YFSETQ. The CDR3 runs 14 residues.

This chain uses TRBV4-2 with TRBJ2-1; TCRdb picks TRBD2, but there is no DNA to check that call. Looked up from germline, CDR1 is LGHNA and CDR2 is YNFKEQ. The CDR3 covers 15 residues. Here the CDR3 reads CASSQLAGGPPEQFF.

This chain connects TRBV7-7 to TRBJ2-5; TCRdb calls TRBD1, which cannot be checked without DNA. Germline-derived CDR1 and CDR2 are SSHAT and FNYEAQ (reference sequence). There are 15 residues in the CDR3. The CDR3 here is CASSLSWTDEETQYF. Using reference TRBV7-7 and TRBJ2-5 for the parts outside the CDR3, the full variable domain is GAGVSQSPRYKVTKRGQDVTLRCDPISSHATLYWYQQALGQGPEFLTYFNYEAQPDKSGLPSDRFSAERPEGSISTLTIQRTEQRDSAMYRCASSLSWTDEETQYFGPGTRLLVL.

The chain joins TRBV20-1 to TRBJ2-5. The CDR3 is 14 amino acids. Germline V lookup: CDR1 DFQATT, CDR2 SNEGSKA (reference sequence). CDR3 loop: CSAGSGAFGETQYF.

CDR3 region: CATSRDKGYNYGYTF. This chain uses TRBV15 with TRBJ1-2. The CDR3 consists of 15 residues. Germline-derived CDR1 and CDR2 are LNHNV and YYDKDF (reference sequence).

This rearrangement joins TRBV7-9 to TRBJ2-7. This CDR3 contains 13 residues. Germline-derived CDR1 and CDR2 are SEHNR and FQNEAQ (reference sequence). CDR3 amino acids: CASRSDSSYEQYF.

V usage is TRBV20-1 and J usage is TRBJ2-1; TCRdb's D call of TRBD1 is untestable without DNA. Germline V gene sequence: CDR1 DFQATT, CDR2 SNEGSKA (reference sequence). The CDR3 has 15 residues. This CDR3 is CSARLGHRLYNEQFF.

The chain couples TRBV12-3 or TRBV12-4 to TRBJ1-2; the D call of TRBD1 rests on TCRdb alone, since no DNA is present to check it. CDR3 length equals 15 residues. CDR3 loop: CASSATGTGSRGYTF.

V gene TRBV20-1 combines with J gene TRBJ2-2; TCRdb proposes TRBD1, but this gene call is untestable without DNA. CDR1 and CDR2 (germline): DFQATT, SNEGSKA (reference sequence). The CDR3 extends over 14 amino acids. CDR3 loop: CSAETVADTGELFF.

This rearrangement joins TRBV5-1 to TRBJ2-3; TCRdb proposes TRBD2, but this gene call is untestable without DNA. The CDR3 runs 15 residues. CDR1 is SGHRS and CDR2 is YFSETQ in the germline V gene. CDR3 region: CASSLTGGPPDTQYF.

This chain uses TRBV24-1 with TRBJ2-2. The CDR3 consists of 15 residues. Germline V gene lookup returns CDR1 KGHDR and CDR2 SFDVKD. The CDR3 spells CATSRRQGSTGELFF.

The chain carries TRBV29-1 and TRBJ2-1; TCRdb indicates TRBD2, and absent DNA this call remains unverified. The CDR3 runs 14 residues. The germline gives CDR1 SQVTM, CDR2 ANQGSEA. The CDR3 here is CSVEGGGKYNEQFF.

This chain's CDR3 is CASVTRGRGVSTDTQYF. This chain joins TRBV6-1 and TRBJ2-3; TCRdb reports TRBD1, a call that lacks DNA to check it against. CDR1 and CDR2 (germline): MNHNS, SASEGT. The CDR3 contains 17 residues.

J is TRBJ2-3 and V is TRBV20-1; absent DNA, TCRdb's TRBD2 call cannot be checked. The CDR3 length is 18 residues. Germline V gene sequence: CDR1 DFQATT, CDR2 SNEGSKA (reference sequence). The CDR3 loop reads CSARTSGRQGPSTDTQYF.

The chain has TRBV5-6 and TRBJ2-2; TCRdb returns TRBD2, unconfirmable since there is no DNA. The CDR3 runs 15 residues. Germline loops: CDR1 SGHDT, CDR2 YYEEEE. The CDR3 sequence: CASSSQGPNTGELFF.

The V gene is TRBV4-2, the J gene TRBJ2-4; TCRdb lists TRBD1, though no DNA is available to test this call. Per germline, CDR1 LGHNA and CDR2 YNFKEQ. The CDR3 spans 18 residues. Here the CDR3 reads CASSQDSNPGTAKNIQYF.